Listed below are T cell receptor beta chains from one sample, sequenced in a study of long-term antiretroviral therapy in people with HIV. Libraries were prepared by immunoSEQ multiplex PCR; TCRdb keeps only in-frame clonotypes and omits some of them. This sample carries 15,000 or so clones, approximately 81% of them seen once, and the ten largest clones take under 9.5%. Sample: unsorted PBMCs, taken 0.3 years before starting antiretroviral therapy. These receptors were taken from a man aged 50-60 years with HIV. Each CDR3 is given with its conserved first and last residue. D genes are given only for firm matches. A clone size is listed for some rows: how often the clone was seen (once, few, many), or a class if it is expanded.

d_call,v_call,j_call,clone_size,cdr3_aa,cdr3_nt
.,TRBV4-2,TRBJ2-7,once,CASSYPRGDKGEQYF,TGTGCCAGCAGCTACCCCAGGGGCGACAAGGGCGAGCAGTACTTC
.,TRBV19,TRBJ2-7,few,CASGAGGRYEQYF,TGTGCCAGTGGGGCAGGGGGGCGGTACGAGCAGTACTTC
TRBD1,TRBV30,TRBJ1-1,few,CAWSDAQGRGWTEAFF,TGTGCCTGGAGTGACGCCCAAGGCAGGGGGTGGACTGAAGCTTTCTTT
.,TRBV5-4,TRBJ2-5,.,CASSGTGVQETQYF,TGTGCCAGCAGCGGCACCGGGGTCCAAGAGACCCAGTACTTC
.,TRBV6-5,TRBJ1-2,.,CASSYSQGTDYGYTF,TGTGCCAGCAGTTACTCCCAGGGGACGGACTATGGCTACACCTTC
.,TRBV5-1,TRBJ1-1,.,CASSFTANTEAFF,TGCGCCAGCAGCTTTACGGCGAACACTGAAGCTTTCTTT
TRBD1,TRBV28,TRBJ1-1,.,CASTRTGNTEAFF,TGTGCCAGCACCCGGACAGGGAACACTGAAGCTTTCTTT
TRBD1,TRBV19,TRBJ1-1,.,CASVTGGAGNTEAFF,TGTGCCAGTGTGACAGGGGGCGCGGGGAACACTGAAGCTTTCTTT
.,TRBV4-1,TRBJ2-5,.,CASSQDAPGRETQYF,TGCGCCAGCAGCCAAGATGCGCCGGGGAGAGAGACCCAGTACTTC
.,TRBV6-5,TRBJ1-1,few,CASTLYGPNTEAFF,TGTGCCAGCACATTATATGGACCGAACACTGAAGCTTTCTTT
TRBD1,TRBV2,TRBJ1-2,.,CASREDRASGYTF,TGTGCCAGCAGGGAGGACAGGGCGAGCGGCTACACCTTC
.,TRBV5-5,TRBJ1-1,.,CASSLAFTAMNTEAFF,TGTGCCAGCAGCTTGGCATTTACAGCTATGAACACTGAAGCTTTCTTT
.,TRBV5-6,TRBJ2-7,.,CASSFIGRTYEQYF,TGTGCCAGCAGCTTTATTGGGAGGACCTACGAGCAGTACTTC
TRBD2,TRBV6-5,TRBJ2-1,.,CASSRGDEQFF,TGTGCCAGCAGCCGGGGGGATGAGCAGTTCTTC
TRBD1,TRBV27,TRBJ2-6,.,CASSTSSTGFSGANVLTF,TGTGCCAGCAGTACCTCCTCGACAGGGTTCTCTGGGGCCAACGTCCTGACTTTC
TRBD1,TRBV10-3,TRBJ1-4,once,CAISAEDRELGNEKLFF,TGTGCCATCAGTGCTGAGGACAGGGAGTTGGGTAATGAAAAACTGTTTTTT
.,TRBV4-1,TRBJ2-7,few,CASSQVYPTYEQYF,TGCGCCAGCAGCCAAGTGTACCCGACCTACGAGCAGTACTTC
.,TRBV6-1,TRBJ1-2,.,CASSEVKGSDGYTF,TGTGCCAGCAGTGAAGTTAAGGGGTCGGATGGCTACACCTTC
TRBD1,TRBV11-3,TRBJ2-7,.,CASSLEGQGAYEQYF,TGTGCCAGCAGCTTAGAGGGACAGGGGGCTTACGAGCAGTACTTC
TRBD2,TRBV4-1,TRBJ2-5,.,CASSQDRVAGGQETQYF,TGCGCCAGCAGCCAAGATAGGGTAGCGGGAGGTCAAGAGACCCAGTACTTC
.,TRBV28,TRBJ2-7,.,CASSFSRTRSSYEQYF,TGTGCCAGCAGTTTTTCCAGGACGCGGAGCTCCTACGAGCAGTACTTC
.,TRBV7-9,TRBJ2-5,.,CASSLVGRETQYF,TGTGCCAGCAGCTTAGTCGGACGGGAGACCCAGTACTTC
.,TRBV7-9,TRBJ1-6,few,CASSLRTWGSPLHF,TGTGCCAGCAGCTTAAGGACCTGGGGTTCACCCCTCCACTTT
TRBD2,TRBV7-9,TRBJ2-1,.,CASSLPSGRAGAYNEQFF,TGTGCCAGCAGCTTACCAAGCGGGAGGGCCGGGGCTTACAATGAGCAGTTCTTC
.,TRBV13,TRBJ1-6,once,CASSLGRTVSSYNSPLHF,TGTGCCAGCAGCTTAGGTAGGACAGTTAGCTCCTATAATTCACCCCTCCACTTT
.,TRBV28,TRBJ1-2,.,CASRDGSAYGYTF,TGTGCCAGCAGGGACGGGAGCGCCTATGGCTACACCTTC
TRBD2,TRBV2,TRBJ2-1,.,CASTRLAAAYNEQFF,TGTGCCAGCACTAGACTAGCCGCCGCCTACAATGAGCAGTTCTTC
.,TRBV5-4,TRBJ1-1,.,CASSLAGGGGLAFF,TGTGCCAGCAGCTTGGCGGGAGGGGGAGGGCTAGCTTTCTTT
TRBD1,TRBV28,TRBJ1-5,few,CASGTGDQPQHF,TGTGCCAGCGGGACAGGGGATCAGCCCCAGCATTTT
.,TRBV10-1,TRBJ2-3,.,CASSAAGAGTDTQYF,TGCGCCAGCAGTGCGGCGGGGGCGGGCACAGATACGCAGTATTTT
.,TRBV29-1,TRBJ1-1,.,CSVDRRGVGDTEAFF,TGCAGCGTTGATAGGCGGGGGGTAGGGGACACTGAAGCTTTCTTT